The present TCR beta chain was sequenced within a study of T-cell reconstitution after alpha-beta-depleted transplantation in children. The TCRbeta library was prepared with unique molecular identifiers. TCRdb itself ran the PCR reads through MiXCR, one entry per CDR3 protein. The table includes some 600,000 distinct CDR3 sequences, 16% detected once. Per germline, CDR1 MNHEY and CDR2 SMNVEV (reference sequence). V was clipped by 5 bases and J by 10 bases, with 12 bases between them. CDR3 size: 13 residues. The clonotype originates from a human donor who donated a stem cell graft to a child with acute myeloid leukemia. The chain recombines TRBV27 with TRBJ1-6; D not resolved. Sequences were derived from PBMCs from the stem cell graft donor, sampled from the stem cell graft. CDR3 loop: CASSPTHRSPLHF. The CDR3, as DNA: TGTGCCAGCAGTCCTACCCATAGGTCACCCCTCCACTTT.